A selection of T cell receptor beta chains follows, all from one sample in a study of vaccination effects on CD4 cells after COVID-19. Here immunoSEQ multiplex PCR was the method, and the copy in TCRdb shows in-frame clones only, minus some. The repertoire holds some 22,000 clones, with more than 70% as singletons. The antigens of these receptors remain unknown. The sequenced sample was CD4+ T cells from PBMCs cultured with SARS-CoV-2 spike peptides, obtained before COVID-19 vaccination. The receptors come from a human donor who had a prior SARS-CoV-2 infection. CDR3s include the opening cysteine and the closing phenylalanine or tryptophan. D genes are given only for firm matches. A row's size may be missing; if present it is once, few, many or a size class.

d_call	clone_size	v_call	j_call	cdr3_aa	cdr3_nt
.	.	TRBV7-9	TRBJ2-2	CASSLSGTTGELFF	TGTGCCAGCAGCTTATCAGGGACCACCGGGGAGCTGTTTTTT
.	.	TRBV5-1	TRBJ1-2	CASSPTSYPGGYTF	TGCGCCAGCAGCCCCACCTCCTACCCAGGGGGCTACACCTTC
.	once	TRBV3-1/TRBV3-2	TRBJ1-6	CASSPRGGRHNSPLHF	TGTGCCAGCAGCCCCCGAGGCGGCCGCCACAATTCACCCCTCCACTTT
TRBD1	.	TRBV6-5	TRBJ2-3	CASSYMGQGGDTQYF	TGTGCCAGCAGTTACATGGGACAGGGGGGAGATACGCAGTATTTT
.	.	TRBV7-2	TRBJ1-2	CASSHIYNRQTNYGYTF	TGTGCCAGCAGCCATATCTACAACAGGCAAACTAACTATGGCTACACCTTC
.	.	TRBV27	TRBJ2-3	CASSFSNLVDTQYF	TGTGCCAGCAGTTTTTCGAACTTGGTAGATACGCAGTATTTT
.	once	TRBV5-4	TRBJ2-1	CASSLWDTELLF	TGTGCCAGCAGCTTGTGGGACACTGAGTTGCTCTTC
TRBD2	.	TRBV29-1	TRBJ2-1	CSVISGGQKAYNEQFF	TGCAGCGTTATTAGCGGGGGGCAAAAAGCCTACAATGAGCAGTTCTTC
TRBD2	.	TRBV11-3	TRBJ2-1	CASSIYSGRINEQFF	TGTGCCAGCAGCATTTATAGCGGGAGAATCAATGAGCAGTTCTTC
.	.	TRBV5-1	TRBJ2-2	CASSLVWGSGELFF	TGCGCCAGCAGCTTGGTCTGGGGCTCCGGGGAGCTGTTTTTT
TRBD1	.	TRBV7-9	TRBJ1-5	CASSLVLTGDHSNQPQHF	TGTGCCAGCAGCTTAGTCCTGACAGGGGACCATAGCAATCAGCCCCAGCATTTT
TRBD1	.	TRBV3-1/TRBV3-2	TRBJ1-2	CASSQVTGVDGYTF	TGTGCCAGCAGCCAAGTGACAGGGGTTGATGGCTACACCTTC
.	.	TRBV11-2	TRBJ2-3	CASSLAWVTDTQYF	TGTGCCAGCAGCTTAGCCTGGGTCACAGATACGCAGTATTTT
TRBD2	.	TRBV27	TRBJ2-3	CASKRAGRITDTQYF	TGTGCCAGCAAGAGAGCGGGACGGATCACAGATACGCAGTATTTT
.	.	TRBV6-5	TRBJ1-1	CASSPGRPNTEAFF	TGTGCCAGCAGCCCCGGACGGCCAAACACTGAAGCTTTCTTT
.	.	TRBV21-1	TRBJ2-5	CASSRRGAETQYF	TGTGCCAGCAGCCGGCGGGGGGCAGAGACCCAGTACTTC
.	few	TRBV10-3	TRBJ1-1	CAISGSQGPHEAFF	TGTGCCATCAGCGGATCCCAGGGACCCCATGAAGCTTTCTTT
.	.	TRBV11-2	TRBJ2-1	CASSLETPYSDEQFF	TGTGCCAGCAGCTTAGAGACACCATACTCCGATGAGCAGTTCTTC
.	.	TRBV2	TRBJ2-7	CASSAGGLYEQYF	TGTGCCAGCAGTGCTGGGGGGCTGTACGAGCAGTACTTC
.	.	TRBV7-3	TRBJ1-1	CASSRQRGGAEAFF	TGTGCCAGCAGCCGGCAGCGGGGTGGAGCTGAAGCTTTCTTT
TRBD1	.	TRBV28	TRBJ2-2	CASRTGEDTGELFF	TGTGCCAGCCGGACAGGGGAGGACACCGGGGAGCTGTTTTTT
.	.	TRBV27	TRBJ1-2	CASSLQQSYGYTF	TGTGCCAGCAGTTTACAACAGAGCTATGGCTACACCTTC
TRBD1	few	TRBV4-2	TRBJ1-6	CASSQVFGQDSPLHF	TGTGCCAGCAGCCAAGTGTTCGGACAGGATTCACCCCTCCACTTT
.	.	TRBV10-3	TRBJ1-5	CAISEGSRVSNQPQHF	TGTGCCATCAGTGAGGGATCCAGGGTCAGCAATCAGCCCCAGCATTTT
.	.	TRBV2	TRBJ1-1	CASSVTTAGEAFF	TGTGCCAGCAGTGTAACTACAGCGGGTGAAGCTTTCTTT
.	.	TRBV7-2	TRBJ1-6	CASSLSDRSPLHF	TGTGCCAGCAGCTTATCCGACAGGTCACCCCTCCACTTT
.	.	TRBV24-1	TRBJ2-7	CATSDTYEQYF	TGTGCCACCAGTGATACCTACGAGCAGTACTTC
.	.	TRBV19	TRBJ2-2	CASSPQWAGTDTGELFF	TGTGCCAGTAGTCCCCAATGGGCAGGGACCGACACCGGGGAGCTGTTTTTT
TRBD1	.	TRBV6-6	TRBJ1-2	CASRRQGVYGYTF	TGTGCCAGCAGACGACAGGGTGTCTATGGCTACACCTTC
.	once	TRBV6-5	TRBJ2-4	CASNNPGQNIQYF	TGTGCCAGCAACAACCCGGGGCAAAACATTCAGTACTTC
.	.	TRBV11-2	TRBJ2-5	CASSLEVGWGTQYF	TGTGCCAGCAGCTTAGAGGTGGGCTGGGGGACCCAGTACTTC
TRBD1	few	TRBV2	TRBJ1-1	CASNSGGLNTEAFF	TGTGCCAGCAACTCAGGGGGCCTGAACACTGAAGCTTTCTTT
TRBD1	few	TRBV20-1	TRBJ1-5	CSASRGTGNQPQHF	TGCAGTGCTAGTCGAGGGACAGGGAATCAGCCCCAGCATTTT
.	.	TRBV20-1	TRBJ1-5	CSAIDRSLTWNQPQHF	TGCAGTGCTATTGACAGATCCCTTACGTGGAATCAGCCCCAGCATTTT
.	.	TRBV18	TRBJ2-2	CASSPPTGNTGELFF	TGTGCCAGCTCACCACCTACTGGGAACACCGGGGAGCTGTTTTTT
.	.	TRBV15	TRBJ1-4	CATRNSKGGADAATNEKLFF	TGTGCCACCAGAAACTCGAAGGGGGGGGCCGACGCAGCAACTAATGAAAAACTGTTTTTT
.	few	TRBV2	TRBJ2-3	CASSEERNTDTQYF	TGTGCCAGCAGTGAGGAGCGGAACACAGATACGCAGTATTTT
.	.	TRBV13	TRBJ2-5	CASSMSSGGQAETQYF	TGTGCCAGCAGCATGTCCTCGGGGGGACAAGCGGAGACCCAGTACTTC
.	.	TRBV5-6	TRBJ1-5	CASSLTGHNQPQHF	TGTGCCAGCAGCTTGACAGGCCACAATCAGCCCCAGCATTTT
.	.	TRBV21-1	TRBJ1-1	CASSGTGDSTEAFF	TGTGCCAGCAGCGGAACAGGGGATAGCACTGAAGCTTTCTTT
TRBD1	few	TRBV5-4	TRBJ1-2	CASRRTGNYGYTF	TGTGCCAGCAGACGGACAGGGAACTATGGCTACACCTTC
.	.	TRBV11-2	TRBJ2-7	CASSSGPTSLYEQYF	TGTGCCAGCAGCTCTGGGCCCACTTCTCTCTACGAGCAGTACTTC
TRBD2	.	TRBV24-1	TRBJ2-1	CATSDPGLVGVFF	TGTGCCACCAGTGACCCTGGACTAGTTGGGGTGTTCTTC
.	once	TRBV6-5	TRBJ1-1	CASSWTPSGTEAFF	TGTGCCAGCAGTTGGACACCGAGCGGGACTGAAGCTTTCTTT
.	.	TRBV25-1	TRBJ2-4	CASSEVGGRAIQYF	TGTGCCAGCAGTGAAGTCGGGGGGCGCGCCATTCAGTACTTC
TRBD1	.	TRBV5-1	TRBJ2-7	CASSLATGQGIYEQYF	TGCGCCAGCAGCTTGGCTACGGGACAGGGTATCTACGAGCAGTACTTC
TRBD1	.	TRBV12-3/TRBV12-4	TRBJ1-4	CASSGQGEKLFF	TGTGCCAGCAGCGGACAGGGTGAAAAACTGTTTTTT
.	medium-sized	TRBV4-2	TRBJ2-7	CASSQEPTGSFREQYF	TGTGCCAGCAGCCAAGAACCCACAGGGTCCTTTCGCGAGCAGTACTTC
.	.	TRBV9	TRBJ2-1	CASSVAPSYNEQFF	TGTGCCAGCAGCGTAGCGCCATCCTACAATGAGCAGTTCTTC
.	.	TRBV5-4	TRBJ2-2	CASKLGQKSSGELFF	TGTGCCAGCAAGTTAGGACAGAAATCATCCGGGGAGCTGTTTTTT
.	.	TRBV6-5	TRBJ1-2	CASKRDGYGYTF	TGTGCCAGCAAGAGGGACGGCTATGGCTACACCTTC
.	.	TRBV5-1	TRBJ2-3	CASSEGVSPDTQYF	TGCGCCAGCAGTGAGGGGGTCTCTCCAGATACGCAGTATTTT
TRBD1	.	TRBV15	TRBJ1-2	CATSRDRTGILYGYTF	TGTGCCACCAGCAGAGATCGGACAGGGATCCTCTATGGCTACACCTTC